This record covers a single T cell receptor beta chain. The sample comes from a study of OX40 agonist ivuxolimab in advanced cancers. Study-level background: Prior checkpoint blockade (anti-PD-1, anti-PD-L1 or anti-CTLA-4) was permitted; about 40% had it.

Clones were read by immunoSEQ multiplex PCR, and TCRdb kept only the in-frame ones, dropping some. The sample carries roughly 77,000 clones, less than 85% recorded once. Trimming removed 0 bases at V and 6 bases at J, with 16 bases between. The germline gives CDR1 SGHNT, CDR2 YYREEE (reference sequence). CDR3 length: 16 residues. The V and J genes are TRBV5-4 and TRBJ2-1; D not resolved. The clonotype originates from an adult with an advanced solid tumor such as melanoma, head and neck, liver or kidney cancer. This material consisted of CD4+ or CD8+ T cells sorted from blood, taken in a trial of the OX40 agonist ivuxolimab. The CDR3 DNA sequence: TGTGCCAGCAGCTTGGGCCCTCCTAGTAGACCCAATGAGCAGTTCTTC. Its translation is CASSLGPPSRPNEQFF.